These 2 T cell receptor beta chains were all obtained from the same sample, sequenced in a study of T cell responses to AZD1222 COVID-19 vaccine. This table comes from immunoSEQ multiplex PCR, and its TCRdb copy is limited to in-frame clones, with some not included. The table shows about 170,000 clones, with approximately 90% occurring only once. The sample here was peripheral blood, taken on day 0 of AZD1222 vaccination. The receptors here all came from an adult in good health.

The chain uses TRBV27 and TRBJ2-7, with D hard to call. Germline V gene lookup returns CDR1 MNHEY and CDR2 SMNVEV (reference sequence). Trimming cost V 6 bases and J 7 bases, with 16 bases left between them. The CDR3 contains 13 residues. The CDR3 DNA sequence: TGTGCCAGCAGCTCAATGCCCACCACAGAGCAGTACTTC. As protein: CASSSMPTTEQYF.

The V call is TRBV5-4, the J call TRBJ2-3; D unresolved. Trimming took 4 bases from V and 2 from J, leaving 11 bases between them. The CDR3 consists of 14 residues. The germline V gene encodes CDR1 SGHNT and CDR2 YYREEE (reference sequence). This CDR3 reads CASSQGQHTDTQYF. The CDR3 DNA follows: TGTGCCAGCAGCCAAGGCCAGCACACAGATACGCAGTATTTT.